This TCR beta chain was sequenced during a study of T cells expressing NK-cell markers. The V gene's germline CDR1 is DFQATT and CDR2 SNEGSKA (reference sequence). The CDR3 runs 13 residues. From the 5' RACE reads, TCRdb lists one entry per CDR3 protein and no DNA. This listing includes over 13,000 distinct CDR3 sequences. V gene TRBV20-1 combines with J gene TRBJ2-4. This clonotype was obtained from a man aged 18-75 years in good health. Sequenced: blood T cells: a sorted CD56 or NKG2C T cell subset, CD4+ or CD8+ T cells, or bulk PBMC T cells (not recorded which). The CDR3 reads CSGVSLAKNIQYF.